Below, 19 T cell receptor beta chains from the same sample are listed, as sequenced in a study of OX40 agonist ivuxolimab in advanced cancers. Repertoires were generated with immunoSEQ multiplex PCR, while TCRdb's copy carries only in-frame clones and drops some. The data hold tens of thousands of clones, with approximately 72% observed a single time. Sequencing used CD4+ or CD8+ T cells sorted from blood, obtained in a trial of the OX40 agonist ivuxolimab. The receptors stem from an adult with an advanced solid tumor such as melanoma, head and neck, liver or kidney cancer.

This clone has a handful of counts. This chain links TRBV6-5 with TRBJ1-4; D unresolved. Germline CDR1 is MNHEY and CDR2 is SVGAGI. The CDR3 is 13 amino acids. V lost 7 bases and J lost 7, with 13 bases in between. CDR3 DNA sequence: TGTGCCAGCAAGCGAGGAGGTGGTGAAAAACTGTTTTTT. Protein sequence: CASKRGGGEKLFF.

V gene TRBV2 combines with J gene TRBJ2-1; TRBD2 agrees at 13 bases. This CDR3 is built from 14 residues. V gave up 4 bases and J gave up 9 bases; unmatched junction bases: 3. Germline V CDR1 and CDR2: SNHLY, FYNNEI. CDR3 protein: CASSARTSGGEQFF. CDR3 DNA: TGTGCCAGCAGTGCTCGGACTAGCGGGGGTGAGCAGTTCTTC.

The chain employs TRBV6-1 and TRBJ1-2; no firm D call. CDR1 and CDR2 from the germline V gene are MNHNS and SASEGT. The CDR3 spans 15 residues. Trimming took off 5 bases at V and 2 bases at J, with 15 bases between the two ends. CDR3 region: CASSPGRGKNYGYTF. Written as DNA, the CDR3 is TGTGCCAGCAGTCCTGGCCGGGGTAAAAACTATGGCTACACCTTC.

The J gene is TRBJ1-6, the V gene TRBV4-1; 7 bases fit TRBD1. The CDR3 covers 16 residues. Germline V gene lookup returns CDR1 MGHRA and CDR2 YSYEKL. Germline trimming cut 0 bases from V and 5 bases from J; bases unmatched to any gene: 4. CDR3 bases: TGCGCCAGCAGCCAAGATCTCCAGGGGGATAATTCACCCCTCCACTTT. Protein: CASSQDLQGDNSPLHF.

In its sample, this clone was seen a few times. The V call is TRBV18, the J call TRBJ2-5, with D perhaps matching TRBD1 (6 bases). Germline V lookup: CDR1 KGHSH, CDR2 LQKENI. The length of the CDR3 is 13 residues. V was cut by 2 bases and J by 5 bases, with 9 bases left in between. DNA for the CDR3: TGTGCCAGCTCACCAAACAGGGAGGAGACCCAGTACTTC. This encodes CASSPNREETQYF. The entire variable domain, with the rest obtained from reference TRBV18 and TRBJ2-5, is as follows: NAGVMQNPRHLVRRRGQEARLRCSPMKGHSHVYWYRQLPEEGLKFMVYLQKENIIDESGMPKERFSAEFPKEGPSILRIQQVVRGDSAAYFCASSPNREETQYFGPGTRLLVL.

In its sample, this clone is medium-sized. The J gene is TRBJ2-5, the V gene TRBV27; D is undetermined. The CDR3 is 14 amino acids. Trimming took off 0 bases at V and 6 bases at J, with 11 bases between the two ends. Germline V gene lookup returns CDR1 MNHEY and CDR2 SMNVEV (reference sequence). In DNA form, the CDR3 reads TGTGCCAGCAGTTTATCGCCCTCTTCTCAGACCCAGTACTTC. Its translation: CASSLSPSSQTQYF.

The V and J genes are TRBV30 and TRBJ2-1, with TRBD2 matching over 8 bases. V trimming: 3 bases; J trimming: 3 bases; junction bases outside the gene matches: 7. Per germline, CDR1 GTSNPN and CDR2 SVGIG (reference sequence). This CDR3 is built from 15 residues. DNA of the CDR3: TGTGCCTGGAGCGGAACTAGCGGAGTCTACAATGAGCAGTTCTTC. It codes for CAWSGTSGVYNEQFF.

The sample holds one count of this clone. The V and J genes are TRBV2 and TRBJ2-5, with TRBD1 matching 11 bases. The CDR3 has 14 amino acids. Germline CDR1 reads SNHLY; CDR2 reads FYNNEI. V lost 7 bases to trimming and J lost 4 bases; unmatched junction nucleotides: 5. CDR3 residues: CASTRDRGSETQYF. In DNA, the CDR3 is TGTGCCAGCACCCGGGACAGGGGGTCAGAGACCCAGTACTTC.

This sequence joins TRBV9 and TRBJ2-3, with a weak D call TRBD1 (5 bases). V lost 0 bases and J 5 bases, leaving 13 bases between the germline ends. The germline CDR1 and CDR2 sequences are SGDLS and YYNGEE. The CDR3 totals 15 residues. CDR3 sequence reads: CASSVEGNPGDTQYF. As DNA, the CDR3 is TGTGCCAGCAGCGTAGAGGGGAATCCCGGAGATACGCAGTATTTT.

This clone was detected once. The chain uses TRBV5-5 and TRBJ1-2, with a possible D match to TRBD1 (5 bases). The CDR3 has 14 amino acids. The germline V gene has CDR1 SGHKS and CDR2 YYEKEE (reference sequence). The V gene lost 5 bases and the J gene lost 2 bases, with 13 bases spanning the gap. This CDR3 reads CASSSLQANYGYTF. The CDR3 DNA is TGTGCCAGCAGTTCCCTACAGGCCAACTATGGCTACACCTTC.

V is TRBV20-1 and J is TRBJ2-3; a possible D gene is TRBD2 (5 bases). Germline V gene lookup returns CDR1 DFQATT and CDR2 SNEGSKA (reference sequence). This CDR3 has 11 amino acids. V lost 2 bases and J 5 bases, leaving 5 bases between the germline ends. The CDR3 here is CSARSGDTQYF. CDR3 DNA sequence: TGCAGTGCTAGAAGCGGAGATACGCAGTATTTT.

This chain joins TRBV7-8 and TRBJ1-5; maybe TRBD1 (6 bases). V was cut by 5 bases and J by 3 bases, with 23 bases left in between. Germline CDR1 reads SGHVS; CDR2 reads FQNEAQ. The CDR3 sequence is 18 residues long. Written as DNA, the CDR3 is TGTGCCAGCAGCCCCCGAGGGTCAGGGGCGCTACTCAATCAGCCCCAGCATTTT. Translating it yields CASSPRGSGALLNQPQHF.

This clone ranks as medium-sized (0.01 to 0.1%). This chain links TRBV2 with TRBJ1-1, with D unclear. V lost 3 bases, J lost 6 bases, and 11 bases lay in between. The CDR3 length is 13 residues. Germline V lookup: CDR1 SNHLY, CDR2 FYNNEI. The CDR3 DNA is TGTGCCAGCAGTGAGGATCCTGTGGCTGAAGCTTTCTTT. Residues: CASSEDPVAEAFF.

CDR3 DNA: TGCGCCAGCAGCAGTCAACCGGGACAGGGAACTGGAAACACCATATATTTT. Protein: CASSSQPGQGTGNTIYF. The chain links TRBV5-1 to TRBJ1-3, with 9 positions matching TRBD1. The CDR3 sequence is 17 residues long. Per the germline V gene, CDR1 is SGHRS and CDR2 is YFSETQ. J gave up 2 bases and V 4 bases, and 10 bases lay outside the gene matches. Filled out from reference TRBV5-1 and TRBJ1-3, the complete variable domain reads KAGVTQTPRYLIKTRGQQVTLSCSPISGHRSVSWYQQTPGQGLQFLFEYFSETQRNKGNFPGRFSGRQFSNSRSEMNVSTLELGDSALYLCASSSQPGQGTGNTIYFGEGSWLTVV.

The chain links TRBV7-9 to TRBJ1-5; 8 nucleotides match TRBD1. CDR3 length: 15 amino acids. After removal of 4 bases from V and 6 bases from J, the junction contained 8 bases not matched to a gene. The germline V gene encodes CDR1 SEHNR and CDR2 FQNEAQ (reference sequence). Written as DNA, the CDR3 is TGTGCCAGCAGCTCAGGGGGCCGAGACTTTCAGCCCCAGCATTTT. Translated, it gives CASSSGGRDFQPQHF.

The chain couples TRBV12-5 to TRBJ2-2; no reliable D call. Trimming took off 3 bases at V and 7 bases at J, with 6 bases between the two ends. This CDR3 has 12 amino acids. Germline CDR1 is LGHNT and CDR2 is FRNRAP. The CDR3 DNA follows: TGTGCTAGTGGTTTTAGTGTCGGGGAGCTGTTTTTT. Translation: CASGFSVGELFF.

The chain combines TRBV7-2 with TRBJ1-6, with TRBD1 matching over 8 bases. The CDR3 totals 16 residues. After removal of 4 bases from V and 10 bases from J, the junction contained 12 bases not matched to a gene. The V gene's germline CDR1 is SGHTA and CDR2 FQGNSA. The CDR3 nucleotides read TGTGCCAGCAGCTCCCCCCTCAGGGGGCGGGAGTCACCCCTCCACTTT. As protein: CASSSPLRGRESPLHF.

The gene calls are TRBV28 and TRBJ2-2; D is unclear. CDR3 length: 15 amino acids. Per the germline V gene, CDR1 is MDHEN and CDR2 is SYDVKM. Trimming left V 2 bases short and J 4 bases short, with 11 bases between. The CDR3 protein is CASSLPPDLTGELFF. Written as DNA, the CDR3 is TGTGCCAGCAGTTTACCCCCAGATCTCACCGGGGAGCTGTTTTTT.

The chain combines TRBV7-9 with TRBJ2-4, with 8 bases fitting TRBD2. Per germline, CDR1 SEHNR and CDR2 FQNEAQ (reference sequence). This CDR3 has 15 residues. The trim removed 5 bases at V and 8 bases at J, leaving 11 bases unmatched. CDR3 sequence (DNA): TGTGCCAGCAGCCCCGCGGGACTAGTGGGGCACATTCAGTACTTC. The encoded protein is CASSPAGLVGHIQYF.